The next 19 T cell receptor beta chains were all read from a single sample in a study of blood T cell repertoires in COVID-19. Assay used: immunoSEQ multiplex PCR; TCRdb lists only in-frame clones, some missing. In the table there are around 95,000 clones, around four fifths of which are singletons. Sequencing input: peripheral blood. The receptors were gathered from a woman between 70 and 85 years old with acute or convalescent COVID-19.

CDR3 loop: CSGVTGSGNTIYF. The CDR3 DNA is TGCAGCGGGGTGACAGGCTCTGGAAACACCATATATTTT. The V call is TRBV29-1, the J call TRBJ1-3; perhaps TRBD1 as D (6 bases). The germline V gene encodes CDR1 SQVTM and CDR2 ANQGSEA. CDR3 size: 13 residues. V dropped 7 bases and J dropped 0 bases, with 10 bases sitting between them.

The rearrangement joins TRBV7-9 to TRBJ1-6, with a weak D call TRBD1 (6 bases). CDR1 SEHNR and CDR2 FQNEAQ come from the germline V gene (reference sequence). Trimming left V 6 bases short and J 10 bases short, with 13 bases between. The CDR3 has 13 residues. The CDR3 DNA follows: TGTGCCAGCAGTTGGGGGGGCTACTCACCCCTCCACTTT. It yields the protein CASSWGGYSPLHF. The full variable domain, with the rest looked up from reference TRBV7-9 and TRBJ1-6, is DTGVSQNPRHKITKRGQNVTFRCDPISEHNRLYWYRQTLGQGPEFLTYFQNEAQLEKSRLLSDRFSAERPKGSFSTLEIQRTEQGDSAMYLCASSWGGYSPLHFGNGTRLTVT.

The chain links TRBV5-1 to TRBJ1-3; D may be TRBD1 (6 bases). V dropped 4 bases and J dropped 3 bases, with 14 bases sitting between them. This CDR3 has 15 residues. Germline V gives CDR1 SGHRS, CDR2 YFSETQ. For the CDR3, the DNA is TGCGCCAGCAGCCTTTCGGGGGGGCTTGGAAACACCATATATTTT. Amino acids: CASSLSGGLGNTIYF.

This chain joins TRBV19 and TRBJ2-5; tentative D call: TRBD1 (6 bases). The CDR3 contains 11 residues. Trimming removed 5 bases from V and 9 bases from J, with 10 bases in between. Germline CDR1 and CDR2: LNHDA and SQIVND (reference sequence). The DNA for the CDR3 is TGTGCCAGTAGTCAACAGGGCGCCCAGTACTTC. It specifies CASSQQGAQYF.

The chain couples TRBV9 to TRBJ2-7; TRBD1 aligns across 8 bases. Germline V gives CDR1 SGDLS, CDR2 YYNGEE. With V trimmed by 3 bases and J by 2 bases, 4 bases remained unmatched. CDR3 length equals 14 residues. The CDR3 protein is CASSATGATYEQYF. The CDR3 bases are TGTGCCAGCAGCGCGACAGGGGCAACCTACGAGCAGTACTTC.

In DNA form, the CDR3 reads TGTGCCAGCAGTCCCCGGGGATACATTCAGTACTTC. It translates to CASSPRGYIQYF. V usage is TRBV12-3 or TRBV12-4 and J usage is TRBJ2-4; weak D call: TRBD2 (5 bases). The V end lost 5 bases, the J end lost 8 bases, and 10 bases lay between the germline ends. This CDR3 has 12 amino acids.

The chain combines TRBV6-5 with TRBJ1-2; 8 nucleotides line up with TRBD1. Germline trimming cut 6 bases from V and 8 bases from J; bases unmatched to any gene: 11. Germline assignment: CDR1 MNHEY and CDR2 SVGAGI. This CDR3 is 14 amino acids long. As DNA, the CDR3 is TGTGCCAGCAGCGGATCGCGGGACAGGTCCGGCTACACCTTC. Its translation: CASSGSRDRSGYTF.

V and J are TRBV27 and TRBJ1-6; a possible D gene is TRBD1 (5 bases). Trimming stripped 7 bases from V and 4 bases from J, with 17 bases between. CDR1 is MNHEY and CDR2 is SMNVEV in the germline V gene (reference sequence). The CDR3 totals 16 residues. The CDR3: CASTPGQGAYNSPLHF. In nucleotides, the CDR3 is TGTGCCAGCACTCCTGGCCAGGGTGCGTATAATTCACCCCTCCACTTT.

The V and J genes are TRBV7-9 and TRBJ2-1; 9 nucleotides align to TRBD1. Germline assignment: CDR1 SEHNR and CDR2 FQNEAQ (reference sequence). The CDR3 covers 18 residues. V trimming: 1 base; J trimming: 4 bases; junction bases outside the gene matches: 11. The CDR3 sequence: CASSLGRGSGQGYNEQFF. The CDR3 nucleotides read TGTGCCAGCAGCTTAGGTAGGGGATCGGGACAGGGTTACAATGAGCAGTTCTTC.

V and J are TRBV6-5 and TRBJ2-1; maybe TRBD1 (6 bases). The germline CDR1 and CDR2 sequences are MNHEY and SVGAGI. V was clipped by 6 bases and J by 4 bases, with 16 bases between them. The CDR3 is 15 residues long. The CDR3 loop is CASRGEDSNYNEQFF. CDR3 nucleotide sequence: TGTGCCAGCAGGGGTGAGGACAGCAATTACAATGAGCAGTTCTTC.

The gene calls are TRBV7-3 and TRBJ1-1, with a possible D match to TRBD1 (5 bases). V lost 0 bases to trimming and J lost 4 bases, with 9 bases between them. CDR1 and CDR2 (germline): SGHTA, FQGTGA. CDR3 size: 14 residues. Written as DNA, the CDR3 is TGTGCCAGCAGCTTAACGGGGACTGGCACTGAAGCTTTCTTT. It encodes CASSLTGTGTEAFF.

The rearrangement joins TRBV29-1 to TRBJ1-4, with 8 bases aligning to TRBD1. The germline gives CDR1 SQVTM, CDR2 ANQGSEA. V shed 5 bases, J shed 4 bases, and the junction held 3 bases outside the gene matches. The CDR3 covers 13 residues. The CDR3 loop is CSVTGQGNEKLFF. As DNA, the CDR3 is TGCAGCGTTACTGGACAGGGTAATGAAAAACTGTTTTTT.

The chain has TRBV6-5 and TRBJ1-1; tentatively, D is TRBD1 (5 bases). V lost 7 bases to trimming and J lost 3 bases, with 12 bases between them. CDR1 MNHEY and CDR2 SVGAGI come from the germline V gene. This CDR3 is built from 13 residues. CDR3 DNA sequence: TGTGCCAGCAAGCGGGGGAGGGACACTGAAGCTTTCTTT. Translation: CASKRGRDTEAFF.

The rearrangement uses TRBV5-1 and TRBJ2-3; no clear D. V dropped 4 bases and J dropped 7 bases, with 10 bases sitting between them. Germline V gives CDR1 SGHRS, CDR2 YFSETQ. This CDR3 has 12 amino acids. The CDR3 nucleotides are TGCGCCAGCAGCAAGGTACAGAATACGCAGTATTTT. Encoded protein: CASSKVQNTQYF. Full variable domain (outside the CDR3, taken from reference TRBV5-1 and TRBJ2-3): KAGVTQTPRYLIKTRGQQVTLSCSPISGHRSVSWYQQTPGQGLQFLFEYFSETQRNKGNFPGRFSGRQFSNSRSEMNVSTLELGDSALYLCASSKVQNTQYFGPGTRLTVL.

This chain joins TRBV7-8 and TRBJ1-2, with unresolved D. The length of the CDR3 is 14 residues. Germline V gene lookup returns CDR1 SGHVS and CDR2 FQNEAQ. The ends were cut back, 5 bases at V and 1 base at J, with 11 bases in the middle. The CDR3, as DNA: TGTGCCAGCAGCCCCCGAGAGGGTAACTATGGCTACACCTTC. Its translation: CASSPREGNYGYTF.

The V gene is TRBV19, the J gene TRBJ1-5, with no clear D. Germline V gene sequence: CDR1 LNHDA, CDR2 SQIVND (reference sequence). There are 16 residues in the CDR3. V gave up 0 bases and J gave up 5 bases, with 14 bases separating them. The CDR3 coding sequence is TGTGCCAGTAGTATAGATCGCCCAGGCACACATCAGCCCCAGCATTTT. It is translated as CASSIDRPGTHQPQHF.

This clone appeared a few times. The chain carries TRBV6-2 or TRBV6-3 and TRBJ2-3; D call uncertain. CDR3 length: 12 amino acids. Trimming pared 5 bases from V and 2 bases from J, leaving 5 bases between. Germline V gene sequence: CDR1 MNHEY, CDR2 SVGEGT. CDR3: CASSVVTDTQYF. The CDR3 region has the DNA TGTGCCAGCAGTGTAGTCACAGATACGCAGTATTTT.

The rearrangement links TRBV6-6 to TRBJ1-1, with D possibly TRBD1 on 5 matching bases. The CDR3 runs to 12 residues. Trimming left V 4 bases short and J 11 bases short, with 14 bases between. CDR1 and CDR2 (germline): MNHNY, SVGAGI (reference sequence). The CDR3 region has the DNA TGTGCCAGCAGTTTCGGACACGATCGTGCTTTCTTT. Amino acid sequence: CASSFGHDRAFF.

The CDR3 nucleotides read TGTGCCAGCAGCCTCGGTGTCTACGAGCAGTACTTC. Protein sequence: CASSLGVYEQYF. The chain recombines TRBV3-1 (or the pseudogene TRBV3-2) with TRBJ2-7; no definite D call. The CDR3 covers 12 residues. Germline CDR1 reads LGHDT; CDR2 reads YNNKEL (reference sequence). V lost 4 bases to trimming and J lost 3 bases, with 7 bases between them.